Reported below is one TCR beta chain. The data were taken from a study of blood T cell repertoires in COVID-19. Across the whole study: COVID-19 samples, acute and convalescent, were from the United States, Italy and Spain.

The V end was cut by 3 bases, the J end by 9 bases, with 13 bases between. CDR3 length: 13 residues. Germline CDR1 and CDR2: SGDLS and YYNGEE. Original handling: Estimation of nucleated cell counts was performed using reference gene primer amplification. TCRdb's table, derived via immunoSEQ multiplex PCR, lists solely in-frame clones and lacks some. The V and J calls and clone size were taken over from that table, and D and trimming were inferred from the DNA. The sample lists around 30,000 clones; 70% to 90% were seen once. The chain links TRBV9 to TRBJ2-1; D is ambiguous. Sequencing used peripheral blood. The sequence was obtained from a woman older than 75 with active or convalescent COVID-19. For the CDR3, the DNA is TGTGCCAGCAGCGCCGTCTTAGTTAGTGAGCAGTTCTTC. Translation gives CASSAVLVSEQFF.